This T cell receptor beta chain came from a study of T-cell reconstitution after alpha-beta-depleted transplantation in children. As it was prepared, the TCRbeta library received unique molecular identifiers. TCRdb recomputed calls from the PCR reads with MiXCR, one row per CDR3 protein. Among some 640,000 distinct CDR3 sequences, approximately 15% were seen once, and the ten largest hold 1.1%. The specimen was PBMCs from the stem cell graft donor, collected from the stem cell graft. This clonotype was sampled from a human donor who donated a stem cell graft to a child with acute myeloid leukemia.

DNA of the CDR3: TGCGCCAGCAGCCCCCCCGGACTAGCCGGTGTCGATGAGCAGTTCTTC. It codes for CASSPPGLAGVDEQFF. The chain couples TRBV5-1 to TRBJ2-1; 8 nucleotides match TRBD2. The V gene end was trimmed by 4 bases and the J gene end by 8 bases; junction bases not matched to a gene: 14. The CDR3 has 16 residues. Germline assignment: CDR1 SGHRS and CDR2 YFSETQ.